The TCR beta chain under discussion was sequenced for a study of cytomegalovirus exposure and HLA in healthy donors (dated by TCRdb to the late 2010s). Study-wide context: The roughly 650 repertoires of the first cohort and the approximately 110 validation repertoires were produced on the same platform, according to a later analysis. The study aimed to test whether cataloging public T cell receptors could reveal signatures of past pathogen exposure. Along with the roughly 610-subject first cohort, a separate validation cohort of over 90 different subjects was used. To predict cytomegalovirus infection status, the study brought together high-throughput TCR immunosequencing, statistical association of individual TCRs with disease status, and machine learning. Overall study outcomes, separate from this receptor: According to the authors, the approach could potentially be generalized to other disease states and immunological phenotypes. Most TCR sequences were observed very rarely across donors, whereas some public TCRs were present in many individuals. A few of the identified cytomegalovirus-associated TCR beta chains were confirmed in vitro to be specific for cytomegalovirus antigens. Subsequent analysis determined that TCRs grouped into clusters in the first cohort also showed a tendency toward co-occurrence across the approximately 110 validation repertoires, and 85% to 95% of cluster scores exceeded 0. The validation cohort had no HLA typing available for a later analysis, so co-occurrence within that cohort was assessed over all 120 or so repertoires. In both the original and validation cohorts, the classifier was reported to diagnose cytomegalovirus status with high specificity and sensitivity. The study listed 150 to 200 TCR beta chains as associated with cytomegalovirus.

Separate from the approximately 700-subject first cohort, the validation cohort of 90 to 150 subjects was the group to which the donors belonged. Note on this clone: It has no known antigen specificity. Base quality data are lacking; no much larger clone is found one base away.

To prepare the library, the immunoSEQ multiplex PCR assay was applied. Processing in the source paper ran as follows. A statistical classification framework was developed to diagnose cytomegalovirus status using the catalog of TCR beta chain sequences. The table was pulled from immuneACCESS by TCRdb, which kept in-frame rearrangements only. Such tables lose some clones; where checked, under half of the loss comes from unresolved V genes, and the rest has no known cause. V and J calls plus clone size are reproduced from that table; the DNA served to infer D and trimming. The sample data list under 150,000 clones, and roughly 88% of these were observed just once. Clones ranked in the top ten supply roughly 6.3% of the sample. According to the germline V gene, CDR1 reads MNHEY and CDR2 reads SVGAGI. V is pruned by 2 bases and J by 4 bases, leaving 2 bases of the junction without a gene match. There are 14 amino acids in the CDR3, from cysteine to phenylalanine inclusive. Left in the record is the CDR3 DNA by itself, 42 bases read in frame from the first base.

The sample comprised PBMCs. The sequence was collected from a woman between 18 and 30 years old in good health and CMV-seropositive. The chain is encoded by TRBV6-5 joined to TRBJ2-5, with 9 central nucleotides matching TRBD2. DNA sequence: TGTGCCAGCAGTTACGGCGGGGGGGTAGAGACCCAGTACTTC. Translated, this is CASSYGGGVETQYF.